Listed here are 25 T cell receptor beta chains from one sample, sequenced in a study of blood T cells in healthy people across ages. Through a sample-barcoded 5' primer and a J-beta primer mix, a second PCR was run for about 6 to 11 cycles. MiXCR was run by TCRdb on the 5' RACE reads, yielding one entry per CDR3 protein. The sample lists some 560,000 distinct CDR3 sequences; approximately 26% were seen once. The same data also contributed to another study, on T cells of mothers and their children.

The source material was blood. The source of these receptors is a boy between 2 and 10 years old in good health.

This clonotype has a handful of counts. The CDR3 DNA follows: TGCAGCGTCTCCGGAATCCTCCCCTACAATGAGCAGTTCTTC. As protein: CSVSGILPYNEQFF. The rearrangement joins TRBV29-1 to TRBJ2-5; no clear D. The J call is in doubt because the DNA end fits TRBJ2-1 better. The CDR3 covers 14 residues. The germline CDR1 and CDR2 sequences are SQVTM and ANQGSEA.

This rearrangement joins TRBV7-6 to TRBJ2-7, with D possibly being TRBD2 (6 bases). V was pared by 5 bases and J by 3 bases, with 20 bases between. Per germline, CDR1 SGHVS and CDR2 FNYEAQ. CDR3 length: 16 residues. The CDR3 spells CASSPQAGRGNYEQYF. The CDR3 DNA reads as TGTGCCAGCAGCCCACAAGCCGGGAGAGGGAACTACGAGCAGTACTTC.

The chain couples TRBV5-4 to TRBJ2-1, with 10 nucleotides matching TRBD2. With 3 bases clipped from V and 4 bases from J, the junction kept 4 bases outside the gene matches. Germline V gene data show CDR1 as SGHNT and CDR2 as YYREEE (reference sequence). This CDR3 spans 15 amino acids. The CDR3 spells CASSSQRGGYNEQFF. The DNA of the CDR3 is TGTGCCAGCAGCTCCCAGCGGGGGGGGTACAATGAGCAGTTCTTC.

To note about this clonotype: The junction departs from the called germline gene at one end, perhaps through a read error. The V call is TRBV29-1, the J call TRBJ2-5; 7 bases fit TRBD2. The CDR3 is 14 amino acids. CDR1 is SQVTM and CDR2 is ANQGSEA in the germline V gene. The CDR3 here is CSAEREAGRETQYF. For the CDR3, the DNA is TGCAGCGCTGAACGGGAGGCGGGACGCGAGACCCAGTACTTC.

This clonotype was counted a few times. The rearrangement uses TRBV7-6 and TRBJ2-1; 9 bases are a match to TRBD1. The better agreement between TRBJ2-7 and the DNA end casts doubt on the J call. The CDR3 extends over 15 amino acids. Germline CDR1 is SGHVS and CDR2 is FNYEAQ. CDR3: CASSLVGQGTYEQYF. Written as DNA, the CDR3 is TGTGCCAGCAGCTTGGTAGGACAGGGGACCTACGAGCAGTACTTC.

The J gene is TRBJ1-2, the V gene TRBV11-2; 8 bases map to TRBD1. CDR3 length equals 16 residues. CDR1 SGHAT and CDR2 FQNNGV come from the germline V gene. The V gene end was trimmed by 5 bases and the J gene end by 6 bases; junction bases not matched to a gene: 14. In nucleotides, the CDR3 is TGTGCCAGCAGCCCTCTATATGACAGGGGAGACAATGGCTACACCTTC. It translates to CASSPLYDRGDNGYTF.

This sequence joins TRBV7-9 and TRBJ1-1; D is unresolved. Germline loops: CDR1 SEHNR, CDR2 FQNEAQ (reference sequence). The CDR3 is 15 amino acids. V shed 1 base and J shed 0 bases, with 9 bases lying between them. DNA for the CDR3: TGTGCCAGCAGCTTAGGTTCGGCTATGAACACTGAAGCTTTCTTT. Translation: CASSLGSAMNTEAFF.

The gene calls are TRBV20-1 and TRBJ2-7; 8 positions match TRBD1. The germline V gene encodes CDR1 DFQATT and CDR2 SNEGSKA (reference sequence). The CDR3 has 14 residues. Trimming at V came to 5 bases and at J to 4 bases, leaving 10 bases not matched to a gene. The CDR3 loop reads CSAQRTGKLYEQYF. The CDR3 region has the DNA TGCAGTGCTCAGCGGACAGGGAAGTTGTACGAGCAGTACTTC.

This chain links TRBV5-1 with TRBJ2-1; 8 nucleotides agree with TRBD2. Germline values: CDR1 SGHRS, CDR2 YFSETQ. The CDR3 sequence is 15 residues long. The ends lost 2 bases at V and 7 bases at J; junction bases unmatched: 8. The CDR3 DNA reads TGCGCCAGCAGCTTAATAGCGGGGTCAATGAATGAGCAGTTCTTC. Translated: CASSLIAGSMNEQFF. The variable domain in full, with the rest retrieved from reference TRBV5-1 and TRBJ2-1, is KAGVTQTPRYLIKTRGQQVTLSCSPISGHRSVSWYQQTPGQGLQFLFEYFSETQRNKGNFPGRFSGRQFSNSRSEMNVSTLELGDSALYLCASSLIAGSMNEQFFGPGTRLTVL.

The rearrangement links TRBV10-2 to TRBJ2-5, with 12 positions matching TRBD2. The J segment lost 7 bases and the V segment lost 5 bases, leaving 8 bases of the junction unmatched. The CDR3 spans 15 residues. Germline V CDR1 and CDR2: WSHSY, SAAADI. The DNA of the CDR3 is TGCGCCAGCAGTTTGACTAGCGGGAGAAAGGGGACCCAGTACTTC. Amino acid sequence: CASSLTSGRKGTQYF.

This clonotype was detected only a few times. J is TRBJ2-2 and V is TRBV20-1; D may be TRBD1 or TRBD2 (5 bases each). CDR3 length equals 16 residues. Germline V gene sequence: CDR1 DFQATT, CDR2 SNEGSKA (reference sequence). V lost 4 bases and J lost 6, with 21 bases in between. The CDR3 spells CSAIDPGPLSAGELFF. The CDR3 region has the DNA TGCAGTGCTATAGACCCGGGACCTCTGTCCGCCGGGGAGCTGTTTTTT.

This clonotype has a handful of counts. The chain employs TRBV20-1 and TRBJ2-5, with D possibly being TRBD1 (7 bases). The CDR3 is 14 residues long. The V and J ends lost 3 bases and 4 bases respectively, with 15 bases between them. Germline CDR1 DFQATT, CDR2 SNEGSKA (reference sequence). The CDR3 here is CSARATGRSETQYF. As DNA, the CDR3 is TGCAGTGCTAGGGCGACAGGGAGGTCAGAGACCCAGTACTTC.

This clonotype has more than one count but fewer than ten. The CDR3 DNA sequence: TGTGCCAGCAGCTTGATGAGGGCTAAGGAGACCCAGTACTTC. Amino acid sequence: CASSLMRAKETQYF. The J gene is TRBJ2-5, the V gene TRBV5-6, with D possibly being TRBD2 (5 bases). V was cut by 1 base and J by 5 bases, with 12 bases left in between. CDR1 SGHDT and CDR2 YYEEEE come from the germline V gene. The CDR3 spans 14 residues.

The chain has TRBV4-3 and TRBJ2-5; D remains unclear. The J call may be wrong; the DNA end is better matched by TRBJ2-1. The CDR3 has 16 amino acids. Germline V gene lookup returns CDR1 LGHNA and CDR2 YSLEER. In DNA form, the CDR3 reads TGCGCCAGCAGCCAAGATCGGGTGATTACCTACAATGAGCAGTTCTTC. As protein: CASSQDRVITYNEQFF.

The sample holds a few counts of this clonotype. V usage is TRBV27 and J usage is TRBJ2-7; TRBD2 aligns across 8 bases. The J call may be in error: the DNA end matches TRBJ2-5 better. Germline CDR1 reads MNHEY; CDR2 reads SMNVEV (reference sequence). The length of the CDR3 is 14 residues. CDR3 loop: CASGNRAGGETQYF. In DNA form, the CDR3 reads TGTGCCAGCGGGAACAGGGCGGGGGGAGAGACCCAGTACTTC.

This clonotype has a handful of counts. V gene TRBV20-1 combines with J gene TRBJ2-5; the match to TRBD2 covers 8 bases. Trimming removed 3 bases from V and 5 bases from J; junction bases left unmatched: 8. CDR1 and CDR2 from the germline V gene are DFQATT and SNEGSKA (reference sequence). CDR3 size: 14 residues. For the CDR3, the DNA is TGCAGTGCTAGGGGGACTAGTATTTGGGAGACCCAGTACTTC. Protein: CSARGTSIWETQYF.

The chain joins TRBV27 to TRBJ1-6; possible D gene TRBD1, 5 bases. CDR3 length equals 14 residues. CDR1 is MNHEY and CDR2 is SMNVEV in the germline V gene (reference sequence). Deletions cut 1 base from V and 10 bases from J, with 11 bases between. This chain's CDR3 is CASSLYETASPLHF. The DNA for the CDR3 is TGTGCCAGCAGTTTATACGAGACAGCCTCACCCCTCCACTTT.

This clonotype came up a few times. J is TRBJ2-5 and V is TRBV12-3 or TRBV12-4; 8 bases agree with TRBD2. V lost 5 bases to trimming and J lost 2 bases; unmatched junction nucleotides: 7. CDR3 length: 15 residues. CDR3 DNA: TGTGCCAGCAGTGCTTCGGGAGGGCCACAAGAGACCCAGTACTTC. This gives the protein CASSASGGPQETQYF.

The chain joins TRBV5-1 to TRBJ2-1; a possible D gene is TRBD2 (6 bases). The CDR3 contains 14 residues. Trimming stripped 5 bases from V and 10 bases from J, with 19 bases between. From germline, CDR1 is SGHRS and CDR2 YFSETQ. The DNA of the CDR3 is TGCGCCAGCAGTGCGGGAAACGGAGGTGGGGAGCAGTTCTTC. Translated: CASSAGNGGGEQFF.

This clonotype has only a few counts. The chain uses TRBV7-7 and TRBJ2-7; D is undetermined. V gave up 4 bases and J gave up 1 base, with 8 bases separating them. Germline V gene sequence: CDR1 SSHAT, CDR2 FNYEAQ (reference sequence). The CDR3 totals 13 residues. The CDR3 reads CASSSGPSYEQYF. CDR3 DNA: TGTGCCAGCAGCTCCGGGCCATCCTACGAGCAGTACTTC.

The V and J genes are TRBV12-3 or TRBV12-4 and TRBJ1-2, with D maybe TRBD1 (5 bases). This CDR3 region has 13 residues. V lost 6 bases to trimming and J lost 1 base, with 9 bases between them. The CDR3 DNA follows: TGTGCCAGCAGCTGGGGCAGTAACTATGGCTACACCTTC. Translation: CASSWGSNYGYTF.

V usage is TRBV7-2 and J usage is TRBJ2-3; D ambiguous. CDR1 and CDR2 (germline): SGHTA, FQGNSA. CDR3 length: 12 residues. Trimming left V 5 bases short and J 5 bases short, with 8 bases between. In DNA, the CDR3 is TGTGCCAGCAGCGCTCCTGGAGATACGCAGTATTTT. Encoded protein: CASSAPGDTQYF.

This clonotype was recorded many times. V gene TRBV12-3 or TRBV12-4 combines with J gene TRBJ2-2; the match to TRBD1 covers 8 bases. The CDR3 loop spans 17 amino acids. Losses at the gene ends were 6 bases for V and 4 bases for J; bases not matched to a gene: 13. The CDR3 spells CASRDRQGTAATGELFF. The CDR3 DNA sequence: TGTGCCAGCAGAGATAGACAGGGGACTGCCGCCACCGGGGAGCTGTTTTTT.

In its sample, this clonotype was seen a few times. The chain is built from TRBV11-3 and TRBJ2-7; the D gene is possibly TRBD2 (7 bases). This CDR3 region has 14 residues. Deletions cut 4 bases from V and 2 bases from J, with 12 bases between. Germline lookup yields CDR1 SGHNT and CDR2 YENEEA. The CDR3 here is CASSYRRGPYEQYF. DNA for the CDR3: TGTGCCAGCAGCTACCGGCGGGGGCCCTACGAGCAGTACTTC.

J is TRBJ2-3 and V is TRBV4-3; tentative D call: TRBD2 (5 bases). Germline assignment: CDR1 LGHNA and CDR2 YSLEER. V was trimmed by 3 bases and J by 2 bases, leaving 15 bases between them. The CDR3 is 16 amino acids. The CDR3, as DNA: TGCGCCAGCAGCCACGGACTGGGAAGCATCACAGATACGCAGTATTTT. It yields the protein CASSHGLGSITDTQYF.